Listed below are T cell receptor beta chains from one sample, sequenced in a study of T-cell reconstitution after alpha-beta-depleted transplantation in children. TCRdb re-analysed the PCR reads in MiXCR, keeping a single row per CDR3 protein. The top ten clones hold roughly 4% of a sample with about 610,000 distinct CDR3 sequences, 8% to 11% of them seen once. Sequenced material: PBMCs from the stem cell graft donor, taken from the stem cell graft. The receptors were gathered from a human donor who donated a stem cell graft to a child with acute myeloid leukemia. Both conserved end residues are part of each CDR3. The order of the fields is CDR3 DNA, CDR3 protein, J gene, clone size, V gene, D gene. D genes are given only for firm matches. Expanded clones get a size class; other rows say once, few or many, or leave the size out.

DNA: TGTGCCAGCAGTTACGCCCAGGGCCACGACGAGCAGTACTTC; CDR3: CASSYAQGHDEQYF; J: TRBJ2-7; size: .; V: TRBV6-2/TRBV6-3; D: .
DNA: TGCAGCGTTGACGGGGGCGTAACCTACAATGAGCAGTTCTTC; CDR3: CSVDGGVTYNEQFF; J: TRBJ2-1; size: many; V: TRBV29-1; D: .
DNA: TGTGCCAGCAGTTATCAGCCCCAGCATTTT; CDR3: CASSYQPQHF; J: TRBJ1-5; size: few; V: TRBV28; D: .
DNA: TGTGCCAGCACCCCAGGTTCCGGGCACGACGAGCAGTACTTC; CDR3: CASTPGSGHDEQYF; J: TRBJ2-7; size: .; V: TRBV18; D: .
DNA: TGCGCCAGCAGAGGGGGTACGAACACCGGGGAGCTGTTTTTT; CDR3: CASRGGTNTGELFF; J: TRBJ2-2; size: few; V: TRBV5-1; D: .
DNA: TGCAGCGTTGGGGTGGACAGGATCCCCGATCTCGCTAGCACAGATACGCAGTATTTT; CDR3: CSVGVDRIPDLASTDTQYF; J: TRBJ2-3; size: few; V: TRBV29-1; D: TRBD1
DNA: TGCAGTGCTGGGACTAACCAAGAGACCCAGTACTTC; CDR3: CSAGTNQETQYF; J: TRBJ2-5; size: few; V: TRBV20-1; D: TRBD2
DNA: TGTGCCAGCTCCCCCCTCGGCGAGACCCAGTACTTC; CDR3: CASSPLGETQYF; J: TRBJ2-5; size: many; V: TRBV18; D: .
DNA: TGTGCCAGCAGCTTGTGGGGATCACAAAAACTGTTTTTT; CDR3: CASSLWGSQKLFF; J: TRBJ1-4; size: few; V: TRBV5-4; D: .
DNA: TGTGCCAGCAGCTCGAAAGATACGAGGCAGTACTTC; CDR3: CASSSKDTRQYF; J: TRBJ2-7; size: .; V: TRBV5-6; D: .
DNA: TGTGCCACCAGCGTTAGTACAGTTCAGCCCCAGCATTTT; CDR3: CATSVSTVQPQHF; J: TRBJ1-5; size: many; V: TRBV15; D: .
DNA: TGCGCCAGCTCCCAGACGGGACGGAGTAACAATGAGCAGTTCTTC; CDR3: CASSQTGRSNNEQFF; J: TRBJ2-1; size: few; V: TRBV5-1; D: .
DNA: TGTGCCAGCAATGACCAGGGGGCGCGAAACACTGAAGCTTTCTTT; CDR3: CASNDQGARNTEAFF; J: TRBJ1-1; size: many; V: TRBV28; D: TRBD1
DNA: TGCAGTGCTAGTGAGGGGAGCCGGAAGTACTTC; CDR3: CSASEGSRKYF; J: TRBJ2-7; size: few; V: TRBV20-1; D: .
DNA: TGCGCCAGCAGGGAGGACAGGGGTTACAATGAGCAGTTCTTC; CDR3: CASREDRGYNEQFF; J: TRBJ2-1; size: .; V: TRBV5-1; D: TRBD1
DNA: TGTGCCAGCAGTTTCGGACAGGGGGCTGACTCTTCACCCCTCCACTTT; CDR3: CASSFGQGADSSPLHF; J: TRBJ1-6; size: many; V: TRBV12-3/TRBV12-4; D: TRBD1
DNA: TGTGCCAGCAGCTCCCGACAGGGTTTAACTAACACTGAAGCTTTCTTT; CDR3: CASSSRQGLTNTEAFF; J: TRBJ1-1; size: few; V: TRBV7-2; D: TRBD1
DNA: TGTGCCAGCAGCTTTCCCGTTCTCCAAGAGACCCAGTACTTC; CDR3: CASSFPVLQETQYF; J: TRBJ2-5; size: .; V: TRBV7-9; D: .
DNA: TGTGCCAGCAGCGTCGGGACAGCGAACACTGAAGCTTTCTTT; CDR3: CASSVGTANTEAFF; J: TRBJ1-1; size: many; V: TRBV9; D: TRBD1
DNA: TGTGCCAGCAGCATACCCCTCTCTGCGACTAGCGGGAGTACAGATACGCAGTATTTT; CDR3: CASSIPLSATSGSTDTQYF; J: TRBJ2-3; size: .; V: TRBV7-3; D: TRBD2
DNA: TGTGCCATCAGTGACCAGACTAGCGGGACTTACAATGAGCAGTTCTTC; CDR3: CAISDQTSGTYNEQFF; J: TRBJ2-1; size: .; V: TRBV10-3; D: TRBD2
DNA: TGTGCCAGCAGCCTTACCACCGGAGACAGCAATCAGCCCCAGCATTTT; CDR3: CASSLTTGDSNQPQHF; J: TRBJ1-5; size: few; V: TRBV7-4; D: .
DNA: TGTGCCACCAGTGAGGGGGGCACCCAGTACAATGAGCAGTTCTTC; CDR3: CATSEGGTQYNEQFF; J: TRBJ2-1; size: .; V: TRBV24-1; D: .
DNA: TGCAGTGCTAGACGACTAGCGGGAGGTGGTGGATACGAGCAGTACTTC; CDR3: CSARRLAGGGGYEQYF; J: TRBJ2-7; size: few; V: TRBV20-1; D: TRBD2
DNA: TGTGCCAGTAGTATAGTCCCGGCCTTAACCGGGGAGCTGTTTTTT; CDR3: CASSIVPALTGELFF; J: TRBJ2-2; size: .; V: TRBV19; D: .
DNA: TGTGCCAGCAGTTTATACTCCGAGGGGACCCAGTACTTC; CDR3: CASSLYSEGTQYF; J: TRBJ2-5; size: .; V: TRBV28; D: .
DNA: TGCAGCGTAAAGAGTGGAGGGGAGACCCAGTACTTC; CDR3: CSVKSGGETQYF; J: TRBJ2-5; size: many; V: TRBV29-1; D: .